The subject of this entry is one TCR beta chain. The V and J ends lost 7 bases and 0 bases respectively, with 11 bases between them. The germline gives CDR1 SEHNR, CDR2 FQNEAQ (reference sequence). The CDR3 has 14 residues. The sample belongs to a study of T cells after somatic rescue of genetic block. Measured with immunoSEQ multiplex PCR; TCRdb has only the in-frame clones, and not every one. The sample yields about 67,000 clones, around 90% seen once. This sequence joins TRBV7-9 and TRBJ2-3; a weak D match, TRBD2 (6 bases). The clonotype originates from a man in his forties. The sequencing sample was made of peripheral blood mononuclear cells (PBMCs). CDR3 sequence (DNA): TGTGCCAGCAATAGACTAGGGAGCACAGATACGCAGTATTTT. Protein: CASNRLGSTDTQYF.